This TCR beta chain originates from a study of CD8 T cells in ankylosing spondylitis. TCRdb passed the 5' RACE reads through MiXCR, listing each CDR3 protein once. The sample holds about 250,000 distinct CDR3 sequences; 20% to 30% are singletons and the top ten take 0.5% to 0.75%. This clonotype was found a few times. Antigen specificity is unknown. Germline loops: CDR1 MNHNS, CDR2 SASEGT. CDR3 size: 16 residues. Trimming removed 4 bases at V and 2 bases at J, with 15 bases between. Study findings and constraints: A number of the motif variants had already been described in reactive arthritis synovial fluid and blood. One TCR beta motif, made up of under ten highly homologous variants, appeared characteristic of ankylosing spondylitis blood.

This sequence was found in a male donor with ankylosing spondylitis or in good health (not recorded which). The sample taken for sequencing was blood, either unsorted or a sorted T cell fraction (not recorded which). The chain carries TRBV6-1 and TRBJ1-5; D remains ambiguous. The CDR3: CASSGSTVEGNQPQHF. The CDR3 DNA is TGTGCCAGCAGTGGTTCGACGGTGGAGGGCAATCAGCCCCAGCATTTT.